This entry is about one T cell receptor (beta chain). The data are from a study of blood T cell repertoires in COVID-19. The overall study: Material from acute and convalescent COVID-19 was sourced from the United States, Italy and Spain. The analysed material was cDNA or gDNA that came from T cells, B-cell-depleted T cells, or PBMCs.

The authors' processing: Amplified reference gene primers provided the basis for estimating nucleated cell counts. TCRdb keeps only in-frame clones here, not all; method: immunoSEQ multiplex PCR. The V and J calls and clone size were taken over from that table, and D and trimming were inferred from the DNA. The sample lists about 60,000 clones, about 75% occurring once. The germline gives CDR1 LGHNT, CDR2 FRNRAP. This CDR3 comprises 11 residues. Trimming pared 6 bases from V and 8 bases from J, leaving 5 bases between. The chain uses TRBV12-5 and TRBJ1-6, with D hard to call. The sequenced material came from peripheral blood. This TCR derives from a man aged 45 to 65 with active or convalescent COVID-19. CDR3 bases: TGTGCTAGTGGCCTTGATTCACCCCTCCACTTT. As protein: CASGLDSPLHF.